One sample yielded the 5 T cell receptor beta chains listed below, sequenced in a study of blood T cell repertoires in COVID-19. Here immunoSEQ multiplex PCR was the method, and the copy in TCRdb shows in-frame clones only, minus some. The top ten hold 5.5% to 6.5% of the sample, which has fewer than 80,000 clones, 80% to 95% seen once. Sequenced input: peripheral blood. The source is a human donor in a cohort sampled during active COVID-19.

In DNA form, the CDR3 reads TGTGCCAGCAGCTCCGACAGGGGATACACTGAAGCTTTCTTT. As protein: CASSSDRGYTEAFF. The chain uses TRBV7-9 and TRBJ1-1, with TRBD1 identical over 8 bases. Germline V gene lookup returns CDR1 SEHNR and CDR2 FQNEAQ (reference sequence). After removal of 4 bases from V and 3 bases from J, the junction contained 4 bases not matched to a gene. This CDR3 has 14 residues.

A few counts support this clone. CDR3 sequence: CASSLGLAGVREQYF. CDR3 sequence (DNA): TGTGCCAGCAGCTTAGGACTAGCGGGGGTTCGAGAGCAGTACTTC. This chain links TRBV7-3 with TRBJ2-7; TRBD2 matches 13 bases. The V gene's germline CDR1 is SGHTA and CDR2 FQGTGA. Trimming took 2 bases from V and 7 from J; bases not matched to a gene: 5. The CDR3 has 15 amino acids.

The chain employs TRBV12-3 or TRBV12-4 and TRBJ2-1; TRBD1 matches at 10 bases. The J segment lost 15 bases and the V segment lost 5 bases, leaving 7 bases of the junction unmatched. The CDR3 consists of 12 residues. CDR3 nucleotide sequence: TGTGCCAGCAGTCAAGGGACAGGGGTTCTGTTCTTC. Translating gives CASSQGTGVLFF.

This chain joins TRBV28 and TRBJ2-7, with a weak D call TRBD1 (5 bases). From germline, CDR1 is MDHEN and CDR2 SYDVKM. The V gene lost 5 bases and the J gene lost 6 bases, with 14 bases spanning the gap. This CDR3 has 13 amino acids. The CDR3 sequence: CASSRGARGEQYF. In DNA, the CDR3 is TGTGCCAGCAGTCGTGGGGCTAGGGGCGAGCAGTACTTC.

The chain employs TRBV7-2 and TRBJ1-2, with 10 bases fitting TRBD1. This CDR3 has 13 residues. Germline V gene sequence: CDR1 SGHTA, CDR2 FQGNSA. The V and J ends lost 4 bases and 7 bases, in that order; junction bases with no gene match: 3. The CDR3 sequence is CASSYGTGVGYTF. CDR3 DNA sequence: TGTGCCAGCAGCTATGGGACAGGGGTTGGCTACACCTTC.